Presented here are 25 T cell receptor beta chains from one specimen sequenced in a study of OX40 agonist ivuxolimab in advanced cancers. TCRdb's copy holds only in-frame clones and misses some; the assay was immunoSEQ multiplex PCR. Counted here are approximately 62,000 clones, approximately 86% occurring once; the ten biggest clones make up more than 5%. This specimen consisted of CD4+ or CD8+ T cells sorted from blood, obtained in a trial of the OX40 agonist ivuxolimab. These receptor sequences come from an adult with an advanced solid tumor such as melanoma, head and neck, liver or kidney cancer.

With regard to this clone: Other DNA sequences in this sample translate to the same CDR3. The chain employs TRBV9 and TRBJ1-3; 9 nucleotides match TRBD1. Germline V gene lookup returns CDR1 SGDLS and CDR2 YYNGEE. J gave up 1 base and V 4 bases, and 3 bases lay outside the gene matches. The length of the CDR3 is 15 residues. In DNA form, the CDR3 reads TGTGCCAGCAGCCCACAGGGGGCTTCTGGAAACACCATATATTTT. As protein: CASSPQGASGNTIYF.

The chain has TRBV27 and TRBJ2-1, with TRBD2 matching 14 bases. Germline V gene data show CDR1 as MNHEY and CDR2 as SMNVEV (reference sequence). The CDR3 consists of 16 residues. Trimming cost V 5 bases and J 8 bases; bases outside gene matches: 8. This chain's CDR3 is CASSRPGLAGVHEQFF. In DNA form, the CDR3 reads TGTGCCAGCAGTCGACCGGGACTAGCGGGAGTCCATGAGCAGTTCTTC.

The chain couples TRBV9 to TRBJ1-1; D remains unclear. Trimming took off 5 bases at V and 0 bases at J, with 14 bases between the two ends. The CDR3 runs to 15 residues. The V gene's germline CDR1 is SGDLS and CDR2 YYNGEE. As DNA, the CDR3 is TGTGCCAGCAGGAGGATGGAGGCGCTGAACACTGAAGCTTTCTTT. Its translation: CASRRMEALNTEAFF.

The J gene is TRBJ1-4, the V gene TRBV4-3; D is ambiguous. This CDR3 spans 16 amino acids. V was trimmed by 3 bases and J by 1 base, leaving 12 bases between them. Germline V gene data show CDR1 as LGHNA and CDR2 as YSLEER. The CDR3 sequence is CASSQGNRQTNEKLFF. DNA of the CDR3: TGCGCCAGCAGCCAGGGGAATCGGCAAACTAATGAAAAACTGTTTTTT.

The gene calls are TRBV9 and TRBJ2-1, with 7 bases lining up with TRBD2. The CDR3 loop spans 15 amino acids. Looked up from germline, CDR1 is SGDLS and CDR2 is YYNGEE. The V and J ends lost 3 bases and 0 bases, in that order; junction bases with no gene match: 3. CDR3 loop: CASSATSLSYNEQFF. DNA of the CDR3: TGTGCCAGCAGCGCGACTAGCCTCTCCTACAATGAGCAGTTCTTC.

The V gene is TRBV11-1, the J gene TRBJ1-2; D not certain. V lost 1 base to trimming and J lost 8 bases, with 11 bases between them. The CDR3 extends over 13 amino acids. CDR1 is SGHAT and CDR2 is FQDESV in the germline V gene (reference sequence). The CDR3 reads CASSLEWTQGYTF. CDR3 bases: TGTGCCAGCAGCTTAGAGTGGACTCAGGGCTACACCTTC.

The chain is built from TRBV6-6 and TRBJ2-7, with unresolved D. CDR3 size: 11 residues. Trimming stripped 5 bases from V and 1 base from J, with 3 bases between. Germline loops: CDR1 MNHNY, CDR2 SVGAGI (reference sequence). This chain's CDR3 is CASSESYEQYF. The CDR3, as DNA: TGTGCCAGCAGTGAGTCCTACGAGCAGTACTTC.

This clone showed up just a few times. The chain carries TRBV10-1 and TRBJ1-6; no definite D call. V was trimmed by 2 bases and J by 8 bases, leaving 7 bases between them. This CDR3 has 13 residues. Germline V CDR1 and CDR2: WNHNN, SYGVQD (reference sequence). The CDR3 DNA reads as TGCGCCAGCAGTGAGGAGGGTGATTCACCCCTCCACTTT. Its protein is CASSEEGDSPLHF.

About this clone: Compared with germline, one end of the junction differs, possibly owing to a read error. This sequence joins TRBV6-4 and TRBJ2-2, with D possibly matching TRBD2 (6 bases). Germline CDR1 MRHNA, CDR2 SNTAGT. This CDR3 contains 13 residues. In nucleotides, the CDR3 is TGTGCCAGCAGGGAGGGCGAACACCGGGGAGCTGTTTTT. The encoded protein is CASREGEHRGAVF.

This clone was detected a few times. CDR3 DNA: TGTGCCAGCAGCTTGGTCGATGAGCAGTTCTTC. Its translation: CASSLVDEQFF. This chain connects TRBV7-9 to TRBJ2-1; D call uncertain. V gave up 3 bases and J gave up 8 bases, with 5 bases separating them. Germline V lookup: CDR1 SEHNR, CDR2 FQNEAQ (reference sequence). This CDR3 region has 11 residues.

This chain's CDR3 is CASSPQRGAYNEQFF. In DNA form, the CDR3 reads TGTGCCAGCAGTCCGCAGCGGGGGGCGTACAATGAGCAGTTCTTC. The rearrangement uses TRBV27 and TRBJ2-1, with 9 bases matching TRBD2. The CDR3 totals 15 residues. Trimming at V came to 5 bases and at J to 4 bases, leaving 6 bases not matched to a gene. Germline values: CDR1 MNHEY, CDR2 SMNVEV (reference sequence).

As regards this clone: At one end, the junction sequence differs from germline, possibly due to a read error. This rearrangement joins TRBV7-3 to TRBJ2-1; D ambiguous. The CDR3 consists of 13 residues. Germline CDR1 is SGHTA and CDR2 is FQGTGA. The CDR3 spells CASRLTGGHEQFF. The CDR3 region has the DNA TGTGCCAGCAGATTAACTGGTGGGCATGAGCAGTTCTTC.

The rearrangement joins TRBV11-3 to TRBJ1-2; 7 bases map to TRBD1. The CDR3 loop spans 13 amino acids. Germline V gene sequence: CDR1 SGHNT, CDR2 YENEEA. Trimming at V came to 5 bases and at J to 4 bases, leaving 4 bases not matched to a gene. This chain's CDR3 is CASSTQGGYGYTF. CDR3 DNA: TGTGCCAGCAGCACCCAGGGGGGCTATGGCTACACCTTC.

V and J are TRBV2 and TRBJ2-2; D ambiguous. V was pared by 5 bases and J by 2 bases, with 12 bases between. This CDR3 comprises 15 residues. CDR1 and CDR2 (germline): SNHLY, FYNNEI. The CDR3 DNA is TGTGCCAGCAGTACTGACGGCATCAACACCGGGGAGCTGTTTTTT. This translates into CASSTDGINTGELFF. The complete variable domain, with remaining parts taken from reference TRBV2 and TRBJ2-2, reads EPEVTQTPSHQVTQMGQEVILRCVPISNHLYFYWYRQILGQKVEFLVSFYNNEISEKSEIFDDQFSVERPDGSNFTLKIRSTKLEDSAMYFCASSTDGINTGELFFGEGSRLTVL.

This clone came up a few times. This chain connects TRBV5-1 to TRBJ2-6, with a possible D match to TRBD2 (5 bases). Germline CDR1 and CDR2: SGHRS and YFSETQ. The CDR3 is made up of 16 amino acids. Trimming stripped 0 bases from V and 0 bases from J, with 7 bases between. Here the CDR3 reads CASSLGGVSGANVLTF. The CDR3 bases are TGCGCCAGCAGCTTGGGGGGAGTCTCTGGGGCCAACGTCCTGACTTTC.

The chain joins TRBV28 to TRBJ1-4; TRBD1 matches 8 bases. V lost 4 bases to trimming and J lost 7 bases; unmatched junction nucleotides: 5. The CDR3 spans 14 residues. Germline V gene data show CDR1 as MDHEN and CDR2 as SYDVKM. CDR3 region: CASSSDRAGEKLFF. The DNA for the CDR3 is TGTGCCAGCAGTTCGGACAGGGCGGGTGAAAAACTGTTTTTT.

The chain is built from TRBV18 and TRBJ1-5; TRBD1 is a possible D gene (6 bases). The CDR3 runs to 13 residues. Germline CDR1 and CDR2: KGHSH and LQKENI. V shed 5 bases and J shed 7 bases, with 12 bases lying between them. The CDR3 region has the DNA TGTGCCAGCTCAACGTACAGGGAGCAGCCCCAGCATTTT. The encoded protein is CASSTYREQPQHF.

The chain employs TRBV6-6 and TRBJ1-4; maybe TRBD1 (6 bases). The CDR3 runs 16 residues. Germline values: CDR1 MNHNY, CDR2 SVGAGI (reference sequence). V was shortened by 2 bases and J by 8 bases, with 18 bases between the two germline ends. The CDR3 DNA reads as TGTGCCAGCAGTTACGTCCGACAGGTGGTTCGCGAAAAACTGTTTTTT. It specifies CASSYVRQVVREKLFF.

The V gene is TRBV27, the J gene TRBJ2-7; D unresolved. The CDR3 is 14 amino acids. Deletions cut 6 bases from V and 4 bases from J, with 16 bases between. Germline CDR1 and CDR2: MNHEY and SMNVEV (reference sequence). This CDR3 is CASSLGPEKYEQYF. As DNA, the CDR3 is TGTGCCAGCAGCCTGGGCCCAGAAAAATACGAGCAGTACTTC.

The chain carries TRBV7-2 and TRBJ2-1, with 13 nucleotides matching TRBD2. Trimming cost V 5 bases and J 8 bases; bases outside gene matches: 9. This CDR3 region has 16 residues. The V gene's germline CDR1 is SGHTA and CDR2 FQGNSA. The CDR3 nucleotides read TGTGCCAGCAGCCCCAGGACTAGCGGGAGAATCGATGAGCAGTTCTTC. Protein product: CASSPRTSGRIDEQFF. Full variable domain (missing parts from reference TRBV7-2 and TRBJ2-1): GAGVSQSPSNKVTEKGKDVELRCDPISGHTALYWYRQSLGQGLEFLIYFQGNSAPDKSGLPSDRFSAERTGGSVSTLTIQRTQQEDSAVYLCASSPRTSGRIDEQFFGPGTRLTVL.

The chain combines TRBV19 with TRBJ1-4; tentatively, D is TRBD1 (5 bases). CDR3 length equals 16 residues. The ends were cut back, 5 bases at V and 0 bases at J, with 13 bases in the middle. The V gene's germline CDR1 is LNHDA and CDR2 SQIVND (reference sequence). The CDR3 is CASSYRKGTTNEKLFF. The CDR3 DNA is TGTGCCAGTAGTTACAGGAAGGGAACAACTAATGAAAAACTGTTTTTT.

This sequence joins TRBV18 and TRBJ1-2, with D maybe TRBD1 (6 bases). Germline assignment: CDR1 KGHSH and CDR2 LQKENI. V lost 0 bases to trimming and J lost 1 base, with 15 bases between them. The CDR3 consists of 17 residues. This chain's CDR3 is CASSPPGGAVGNYGYTF. CDR3 in DNA: TGTGCCAGCTCACCACCCGGGGGCGCGGTTGGTAACTATGGCTACACCTTC.

The V and J genes are TRBV4-2 and TRBJ2-7; D call uncertain. The V end was cut by 0 bases, the J end by 7 bases, with 13 bases between. Germline V gene sequence: CDR1 LGHNA, CDR2 YNFKEQ. There are 14 residues in the CDR3. The CDR3 nucleotides are TGTGCCAGCAGCCAAGATTGGGTTCAGCAGGAGCAGTACTTC. Translation gives CASSQDWVQQEQYF.

This chain joins TRBV18 and TRBJ1-1, with a tentative D call TRBD1 (6 bases). Trimming removed 3 bases at V and 6 bases at J, with 17 bases between. Germline assignment: CDR1 KGHSH and CDR2 LQKENI. The CDR3 contains 15 residues. The CDR3 region is CASSPIGGAGAEAFF. CDR3 nucleotide sequence: TGTGCCAGCTCACCGATTGGGGGGGCGGGAGCTGAAGCTTTCTTT.

The chain has TRBV6-6 and TRBJ1-1; D is unclear. Trimming cost V 7 bases and J 3 bases, with 12 bases left between them. Germline V gene sequence: CDR1 MNHNY, CDR2 SVGAGI (reference sequence). This CDR3 contains 13 residues. The CDR3 DNA is TGTGCCAGCATCGATCCTCAGGACACTGAAGCTTTCTTT. The encoded protein is CASIDPQDTEAFF.